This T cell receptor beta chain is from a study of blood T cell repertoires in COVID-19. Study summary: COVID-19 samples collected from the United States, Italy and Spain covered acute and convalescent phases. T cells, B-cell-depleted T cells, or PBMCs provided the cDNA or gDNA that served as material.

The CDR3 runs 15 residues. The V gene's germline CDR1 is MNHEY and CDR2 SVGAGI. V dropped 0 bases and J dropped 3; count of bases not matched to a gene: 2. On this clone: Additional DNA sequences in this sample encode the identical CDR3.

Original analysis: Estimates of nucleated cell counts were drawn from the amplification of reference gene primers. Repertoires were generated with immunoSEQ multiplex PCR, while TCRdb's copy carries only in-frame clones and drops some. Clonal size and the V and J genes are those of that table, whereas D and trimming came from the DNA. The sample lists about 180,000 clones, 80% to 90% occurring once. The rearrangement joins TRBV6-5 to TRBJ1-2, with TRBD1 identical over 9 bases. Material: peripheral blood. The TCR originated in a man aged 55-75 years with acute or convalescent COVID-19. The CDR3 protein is CASSYSTGGDYGYTF. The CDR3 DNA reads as TGTGCCAGCAGTTACTCGACAGGGGGGGACTATGGCTACACCTTC.